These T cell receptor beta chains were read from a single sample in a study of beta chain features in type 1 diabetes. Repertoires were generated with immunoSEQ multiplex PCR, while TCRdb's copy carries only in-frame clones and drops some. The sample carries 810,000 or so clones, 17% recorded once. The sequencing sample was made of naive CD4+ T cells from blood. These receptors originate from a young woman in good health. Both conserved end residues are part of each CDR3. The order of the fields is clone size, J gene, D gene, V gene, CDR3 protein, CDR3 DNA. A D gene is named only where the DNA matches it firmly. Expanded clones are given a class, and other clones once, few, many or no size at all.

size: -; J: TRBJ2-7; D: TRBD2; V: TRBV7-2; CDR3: CASSLAGLAHEQYF; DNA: TGTGCCAGCAGCTTAGCGGGACTAGCGCACGAGCAGTACTTC
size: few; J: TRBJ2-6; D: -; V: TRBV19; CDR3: CASSMPGATGANVLTF; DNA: TGTGCCAGTAGTATGCCGGGGGCGACTGGGGCCAACGTCCTGACTTTC
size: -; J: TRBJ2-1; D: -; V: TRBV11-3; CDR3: CASSLVGKGGEQFF; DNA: TGTGCCAGCAGCTTAGTAGGTAAAGGCGGGGAGCAGTTCTTC
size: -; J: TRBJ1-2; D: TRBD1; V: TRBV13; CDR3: CASSSSRDSEGKGYYGYTF; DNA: TGTGCCAGCAGCTCGTCCAGGGACAGCGAGGGGAAGGGGTACTATGGCTACACCTTC
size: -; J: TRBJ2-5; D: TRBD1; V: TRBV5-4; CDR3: CASSHGLPTGGLKTQYF; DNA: TGTGCCAGCAGCCACGGGCTTCCTACAGGGGGTTTGAAGACCCAGTACTTC
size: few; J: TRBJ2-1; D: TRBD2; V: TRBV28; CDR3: CASSYERGVRSYNEQFF; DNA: TGTGCCAGCAGTTACGAACGGGGGGTACGCTCCTACAATGAGCAGTTCTTC
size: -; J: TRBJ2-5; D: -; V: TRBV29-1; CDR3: CSLGAQYQETQYF; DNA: TGCAGCCTTGGGGCACAGTACCAAGAGACCCAGTACTTC
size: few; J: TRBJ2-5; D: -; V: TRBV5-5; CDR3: CASSHSGAGETQYF; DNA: TGCGCCAGCAGCCACTCGGGGGCAGGCGAGACCCAGTACTTC
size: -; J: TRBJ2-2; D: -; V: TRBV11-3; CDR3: CASSFGEDTGELFF; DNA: TGTGCCAGCAGCTTTGGGGAGGACACCGGGGAGCTGTTTTTT
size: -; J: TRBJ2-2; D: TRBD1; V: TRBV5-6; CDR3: CASSLHRGQYTGELFF; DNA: TGTGCCAGCAGCTTACACAGGGGGCAGTACACCGGGGAGCTGTTTTTT
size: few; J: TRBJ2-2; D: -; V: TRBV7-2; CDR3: CASSPLTNTGELFF; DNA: TGTGCCAGCAGCCCGTTGACCAACACCGGGGAGCTGTTTTTT
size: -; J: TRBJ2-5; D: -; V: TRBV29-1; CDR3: CSVGGGGAWETQYF; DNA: TGCAGCGTTGGGGGAGGGGGCGCGTGGGAGACCCAGTACTTC
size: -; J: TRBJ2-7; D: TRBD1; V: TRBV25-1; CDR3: CASSDRQGYEQYF; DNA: TGTGCCAGCAGTGACCGACAGGGATACGAGCAGTACTTC
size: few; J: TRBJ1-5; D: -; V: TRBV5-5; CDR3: CASSLDRASGQPQHF; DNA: TGTGCCAGCAGCTTGGACAGGGCGAGCGGTCAGCCCCAGCATTTT
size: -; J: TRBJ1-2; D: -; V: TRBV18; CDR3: CASSPRYGESGYTF; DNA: TGTGCCAGCTCACCACGCTATGGAGAGTCGGGCTACACCTTC
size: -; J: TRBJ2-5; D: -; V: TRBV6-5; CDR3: CASSYGVRGETQYF; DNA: TGTGCCAGCAGTTACGGCGTTAGGGGCGAGACCCAGTACTTC
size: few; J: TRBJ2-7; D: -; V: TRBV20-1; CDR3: CSWAPDYEQYF; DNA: TGCAGTTGGGCTCCCGACTACGAGCAGTACTTC
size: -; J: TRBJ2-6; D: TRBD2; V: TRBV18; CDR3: CASSPLAGDGANVLTF; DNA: TGTGCCAGCTCACCACTAGCGGGCGATGGGGCCAACGTCCTGACTTTC
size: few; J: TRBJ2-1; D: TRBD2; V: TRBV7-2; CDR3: CASSPPGLHPNEQFF; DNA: TGTGCCAGCAGCCCTCCGGGACTACATCCCAATGAGCAGTTCTTC
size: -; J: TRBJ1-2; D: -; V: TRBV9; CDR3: CASSVVTGSPYGYTF; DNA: TGTGCCAGCAGCGTAGTAACAGGCTCTCCTTATGGCTACACCTTC
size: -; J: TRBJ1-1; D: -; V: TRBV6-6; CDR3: CASSYGRNTEAFF; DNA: TGTGCCAGCAGTTACGGCAGGAACACTGAAGCTTTCTTT
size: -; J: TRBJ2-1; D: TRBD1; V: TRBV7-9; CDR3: CASSLTGYNEQFF; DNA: TGTGCCAGCAGCTTGACAGGGTACAATGAGCAGTTCTTC